This T cell receptor (beta chain) was identified in a study of blood T cell repertoires in COVID-19. The wider study: T cells, B-cell-depleted T cells, or PBMCs supplied cDNA or gDNA.

Libraries were prepared by immunoSEQ multiplex PCR; TCRdb keeps only in-frame clonotypes and omits some of them. The repertoire consists of roughly 200,000 clones, with roughly four fifths occurring once and the leading ten covering approximately 4.9%. Cohort allocation depended upon clinical history that participants reported. The CDR3 consists of 15 residues. This rearrangement joins TRBV12-2 to TRBJ1-5; the DNA was not used to check the table's D call, TRBD1. TRBV12-2 is marked as a pseudogene. The sample taken for sequencing was PBMCs or T cells enriched from blood (not recorded which). This receptor was taken from a woman aged 45-60 years who had been exposed to COVID-19. This CDR3 is CASRLRQQINQPQHF. As DNA, the CDR3 is TGTGCAAGTCGCTTAAGACAGCAGATCAATCAGCCCCAGCATTTT.